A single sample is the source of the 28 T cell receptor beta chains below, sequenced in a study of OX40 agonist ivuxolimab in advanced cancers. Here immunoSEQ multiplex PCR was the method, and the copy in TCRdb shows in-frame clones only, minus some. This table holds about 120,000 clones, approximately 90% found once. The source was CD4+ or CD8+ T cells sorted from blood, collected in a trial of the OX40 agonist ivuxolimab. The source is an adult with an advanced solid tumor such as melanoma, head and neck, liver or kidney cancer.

Here the CDR3 DNA reads TGTGCCAGCTTCAGCAGCGCTACAGATACGCAGTATTTT. Its translation: CASFSSATDTQYF. The chain joins TRBV2 to TRBJ2-3, with D hard to call. Germline values: CDR1 SNHLY, CDR2 FYNNEI. The CDR3 is made up of 13 amino acids. Trimming left V 8 bases short and J 3 bases short, with 12 bases between.

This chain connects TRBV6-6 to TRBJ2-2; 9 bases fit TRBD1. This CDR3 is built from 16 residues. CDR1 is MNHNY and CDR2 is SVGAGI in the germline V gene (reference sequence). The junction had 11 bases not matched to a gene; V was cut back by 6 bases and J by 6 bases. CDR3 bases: TGTGCCAGCAGCCCTATCGACAGGGGGTATGCCGGGGAGCTGTTTTTT. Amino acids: CASSPIDRGYAGELFF.

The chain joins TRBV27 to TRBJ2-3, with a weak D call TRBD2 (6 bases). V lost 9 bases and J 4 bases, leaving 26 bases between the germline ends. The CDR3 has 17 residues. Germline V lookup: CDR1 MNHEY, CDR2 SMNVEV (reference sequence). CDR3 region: CASMTVRGSGWADTQYF. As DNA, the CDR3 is TGTGCCAGTATGACAGTGAGGGGAAGCGGGTGGGCAGATACGCAGTATTTT.

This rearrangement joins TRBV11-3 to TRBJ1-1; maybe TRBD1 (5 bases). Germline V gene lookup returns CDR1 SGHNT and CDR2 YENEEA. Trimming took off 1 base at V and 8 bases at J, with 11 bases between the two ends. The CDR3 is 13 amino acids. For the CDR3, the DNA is TGTGCCAGCAGCTTAGCCCGGGACGGGGAAGCTTTCTTT. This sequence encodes CASSLARDGEAFF.

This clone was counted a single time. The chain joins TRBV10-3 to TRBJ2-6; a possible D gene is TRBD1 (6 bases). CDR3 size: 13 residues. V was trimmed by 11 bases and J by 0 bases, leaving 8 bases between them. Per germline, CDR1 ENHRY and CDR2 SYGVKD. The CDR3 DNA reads TGTGCCGCCAGGGGCTCTGGGGCCAACGTCCTGACTTTC. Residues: CAARGSGANVLTF.

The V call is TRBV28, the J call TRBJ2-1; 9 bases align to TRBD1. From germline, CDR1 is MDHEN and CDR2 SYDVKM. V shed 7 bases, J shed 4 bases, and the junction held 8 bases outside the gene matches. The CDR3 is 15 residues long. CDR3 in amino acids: CASTAGQGGYNEQFF. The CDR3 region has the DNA TGTGCCAGCACCGCGGGACAGGGTGGATACAATGAGCAGTTCTTC.

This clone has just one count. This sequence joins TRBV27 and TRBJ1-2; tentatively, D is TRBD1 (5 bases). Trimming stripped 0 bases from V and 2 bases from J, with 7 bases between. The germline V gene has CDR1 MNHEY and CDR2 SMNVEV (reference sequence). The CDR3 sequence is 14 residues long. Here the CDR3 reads CASSLSAGNYGYTF. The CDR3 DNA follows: TGTGCCAGCAGTTTATCAGCAGGGAACTATGGCTACACCTTC.

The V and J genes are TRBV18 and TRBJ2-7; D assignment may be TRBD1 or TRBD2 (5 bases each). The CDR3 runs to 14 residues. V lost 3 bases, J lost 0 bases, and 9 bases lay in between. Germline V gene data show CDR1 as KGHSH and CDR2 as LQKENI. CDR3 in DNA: TGTGCCAGCTCACCCCCGGGACCCTCCTACGAGCAGTACTTC. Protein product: CASSPPGPSYEQYF.

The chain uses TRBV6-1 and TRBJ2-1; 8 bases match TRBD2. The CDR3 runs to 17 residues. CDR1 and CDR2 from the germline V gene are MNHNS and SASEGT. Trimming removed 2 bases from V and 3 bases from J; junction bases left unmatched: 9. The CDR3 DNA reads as TGTGCCAGCAGTGAACCTACTACGCGGGGGGTCTACAATGAGCAGTTCTTC. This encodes CASSEPTTRGVYNEQFF.

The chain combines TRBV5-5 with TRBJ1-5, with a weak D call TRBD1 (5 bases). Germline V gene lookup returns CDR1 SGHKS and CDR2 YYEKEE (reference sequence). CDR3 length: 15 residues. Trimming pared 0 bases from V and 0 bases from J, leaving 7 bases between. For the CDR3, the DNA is TGTGCCAGCAGCTTGGTAGGGGATAGCAATCAGCCCCAGCATTTT. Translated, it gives CASSLVGDSNQPQHF.

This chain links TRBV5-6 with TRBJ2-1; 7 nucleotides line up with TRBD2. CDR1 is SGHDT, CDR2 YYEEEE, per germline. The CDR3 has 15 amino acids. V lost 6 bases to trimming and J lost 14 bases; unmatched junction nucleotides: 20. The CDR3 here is CASNLRSGGRRLEFF. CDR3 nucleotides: TGTGCCAGCAACCTAAGATCGGGGGGACGTCGGTTGGAGTTCTTC.

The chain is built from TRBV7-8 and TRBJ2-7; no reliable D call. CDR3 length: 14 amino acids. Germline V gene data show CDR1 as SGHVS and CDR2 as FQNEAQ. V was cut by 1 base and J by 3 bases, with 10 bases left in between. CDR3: CASSLGSWNYEQYF. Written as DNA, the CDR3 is TGTGCCAGCAGCTTAGGGTCTTGGAACTACGAGCAGTACTTC.

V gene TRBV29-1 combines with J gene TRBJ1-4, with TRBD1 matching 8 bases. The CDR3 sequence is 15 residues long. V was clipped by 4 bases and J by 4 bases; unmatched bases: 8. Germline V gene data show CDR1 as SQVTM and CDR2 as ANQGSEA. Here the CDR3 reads CSVGGQAGGNEKLFF. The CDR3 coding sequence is TGCAGCGTTGGGGGACAGGCCGGGGGTAATGAAAAACTGTTTTTT. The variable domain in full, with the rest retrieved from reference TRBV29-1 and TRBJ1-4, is SAVISQKPSRDICQRGTSLTIQCQVDSQVTMMFWYRQQPGQSLTLIATANQGSEATYESGFVIDKFPISRPNLTFSTLTVSNMSPEDSSIYLCSVGGQAGGNEKLFFGSGTQLSVL.

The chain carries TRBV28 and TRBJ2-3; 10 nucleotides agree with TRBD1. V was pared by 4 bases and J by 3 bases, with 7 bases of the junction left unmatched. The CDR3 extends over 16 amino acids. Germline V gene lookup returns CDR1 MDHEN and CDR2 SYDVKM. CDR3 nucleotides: TGTGCCAGCAGTTCCGGACAGGGGGTGAGGACAGATACGCAGTATTTT. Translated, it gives CASSSGQGVRTDTQYF.

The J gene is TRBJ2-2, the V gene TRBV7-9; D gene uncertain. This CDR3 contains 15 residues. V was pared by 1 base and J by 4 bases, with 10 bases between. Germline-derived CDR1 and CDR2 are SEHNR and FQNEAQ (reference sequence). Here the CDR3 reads CASSLVSFSTGELFF. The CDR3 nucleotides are TGTGCCAGCAGCTTAGTGTCGTTTAGCACCGGGGAGCTGTTTTTT.

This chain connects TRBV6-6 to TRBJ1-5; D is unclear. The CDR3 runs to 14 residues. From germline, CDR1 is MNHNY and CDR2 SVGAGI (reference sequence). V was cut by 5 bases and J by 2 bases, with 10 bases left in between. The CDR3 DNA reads TGTGCCAGCAGTAGTCCAACGGGCAATCAGCCCCAGCATTTT. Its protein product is CASSSPTGNQPQHF.

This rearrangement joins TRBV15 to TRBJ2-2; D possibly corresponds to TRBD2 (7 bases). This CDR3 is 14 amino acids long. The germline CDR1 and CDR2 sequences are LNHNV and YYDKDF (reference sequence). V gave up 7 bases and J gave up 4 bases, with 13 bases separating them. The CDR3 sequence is CATNPGGSTGELFF. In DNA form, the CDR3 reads TGTGCCACCAATCCGGGGGGCAGCACCGGGGAGCTGTTTTTT. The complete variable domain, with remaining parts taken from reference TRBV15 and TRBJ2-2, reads DAMVIQNPRYQVTQFGKPVTLSCSQTLNHNVMYWYQQKSSQAPKLLFHYYDKDFNNEADTPDNFQSRRPNTSFCFLDIRSPGLGDTAMYLCATNPGGSTGELFFGEGSRLTVL.

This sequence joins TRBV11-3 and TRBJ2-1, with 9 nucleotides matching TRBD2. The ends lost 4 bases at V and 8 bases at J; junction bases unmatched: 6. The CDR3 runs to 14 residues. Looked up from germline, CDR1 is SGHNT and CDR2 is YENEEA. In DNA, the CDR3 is TGTGCCAGCAGCTCAAGGCGGGGGGGCGATGAGCAGTTCTTC. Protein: CASSSRRGGDEQFF.

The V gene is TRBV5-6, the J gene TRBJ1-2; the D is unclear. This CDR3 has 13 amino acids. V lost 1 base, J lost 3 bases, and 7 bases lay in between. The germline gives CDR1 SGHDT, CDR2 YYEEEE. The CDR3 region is CASSLSQDYGYTF. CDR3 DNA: TGTGCCAGCAGCTTGTCGCAGGACTATGGCTACACCTTC.

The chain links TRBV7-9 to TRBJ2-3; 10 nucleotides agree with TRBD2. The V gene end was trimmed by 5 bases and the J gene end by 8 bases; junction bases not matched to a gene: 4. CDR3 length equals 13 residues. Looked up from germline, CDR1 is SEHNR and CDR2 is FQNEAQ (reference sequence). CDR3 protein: CASSTSGGATQYF. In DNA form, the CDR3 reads TGTGCCAGCAGCACGAGCGGGGGGGCTACGCAGTATTTT.

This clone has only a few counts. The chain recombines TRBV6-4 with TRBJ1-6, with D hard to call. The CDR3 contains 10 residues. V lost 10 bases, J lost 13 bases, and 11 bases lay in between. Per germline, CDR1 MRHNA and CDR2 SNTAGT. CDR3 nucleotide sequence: TGTGCCACAATAGGTGGCCCCCTCCACTTT. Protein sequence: CATIGGPLHF.

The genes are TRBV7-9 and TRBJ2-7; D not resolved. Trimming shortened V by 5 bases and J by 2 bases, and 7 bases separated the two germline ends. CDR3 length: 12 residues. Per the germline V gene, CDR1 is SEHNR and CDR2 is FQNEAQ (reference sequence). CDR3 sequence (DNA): TGTGCCAGCAGCCCCCAGGCCTACGAGCAGTACTTC. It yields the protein CASSPQAYEQYF.

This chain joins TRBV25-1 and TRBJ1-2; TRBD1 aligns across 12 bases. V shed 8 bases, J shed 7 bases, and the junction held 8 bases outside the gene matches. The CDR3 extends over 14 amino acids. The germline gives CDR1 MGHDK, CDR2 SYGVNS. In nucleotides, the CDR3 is TGTGCCAGCTCCGGGACAGGGGGCTCGTTTGGCTACACCTTC. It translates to CASSGTGGSFGYTF.

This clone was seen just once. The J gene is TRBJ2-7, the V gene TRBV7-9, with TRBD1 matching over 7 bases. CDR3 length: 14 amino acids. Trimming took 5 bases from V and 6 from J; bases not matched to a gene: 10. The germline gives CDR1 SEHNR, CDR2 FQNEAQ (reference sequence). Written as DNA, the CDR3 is TGTGCCAGCAGCCTACCCGACAGGGCCCCCGAGCAGTACTTC. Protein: CASSLPDRAPEQYF.

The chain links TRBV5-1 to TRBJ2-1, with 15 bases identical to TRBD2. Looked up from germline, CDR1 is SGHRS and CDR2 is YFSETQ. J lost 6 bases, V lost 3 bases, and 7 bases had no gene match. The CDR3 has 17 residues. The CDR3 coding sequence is TGCGCCAGCAGCTCCCGGACTAGCGGGGGGGCCGGCAATGAGCAGTTCTTC. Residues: CASSSRTSGGAGNEQFF.

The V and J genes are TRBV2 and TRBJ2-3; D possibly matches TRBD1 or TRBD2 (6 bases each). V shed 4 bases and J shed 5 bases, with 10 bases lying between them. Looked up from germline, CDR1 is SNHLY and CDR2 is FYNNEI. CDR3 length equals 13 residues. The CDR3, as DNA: TGTGCCAGCAGTGCCCGGGGGCGAGATACGCAGTATTTT. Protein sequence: CASSARGRDTQYF.

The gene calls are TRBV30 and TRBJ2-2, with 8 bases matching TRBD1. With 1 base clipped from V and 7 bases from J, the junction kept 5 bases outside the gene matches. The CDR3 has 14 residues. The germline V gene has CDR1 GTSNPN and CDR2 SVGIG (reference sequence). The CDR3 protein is CAWSGTGKDGELFF. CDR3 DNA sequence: TGTGCCTGGAGTGGGACAGGGAAGGACGGGGAGCTGTTTTTT.

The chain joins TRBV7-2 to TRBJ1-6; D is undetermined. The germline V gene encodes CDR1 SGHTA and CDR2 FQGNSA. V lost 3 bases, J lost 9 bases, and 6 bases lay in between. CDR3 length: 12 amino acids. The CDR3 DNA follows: TGTGCCAGCAGCTTTCCCGGTTCACCCCTCCACTTT. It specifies CASSFPGSPLHF.